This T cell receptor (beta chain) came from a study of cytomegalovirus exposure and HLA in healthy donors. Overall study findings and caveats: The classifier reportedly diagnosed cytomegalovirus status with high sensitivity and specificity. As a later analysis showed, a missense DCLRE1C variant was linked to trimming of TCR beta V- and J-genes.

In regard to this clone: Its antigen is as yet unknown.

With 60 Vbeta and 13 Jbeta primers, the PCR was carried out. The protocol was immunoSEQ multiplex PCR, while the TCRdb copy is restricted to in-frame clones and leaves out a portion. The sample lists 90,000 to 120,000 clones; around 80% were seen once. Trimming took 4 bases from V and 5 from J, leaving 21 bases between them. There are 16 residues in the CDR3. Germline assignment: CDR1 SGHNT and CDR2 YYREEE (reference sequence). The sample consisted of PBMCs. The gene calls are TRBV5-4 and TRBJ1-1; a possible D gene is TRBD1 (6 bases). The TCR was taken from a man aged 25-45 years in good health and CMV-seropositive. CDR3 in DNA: TGTGCCAGCAGCCGACAGAAACAGGGAGGGCGGACTGAAGCTTTCTTT. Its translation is CASSRQKQGGRTEAFF.